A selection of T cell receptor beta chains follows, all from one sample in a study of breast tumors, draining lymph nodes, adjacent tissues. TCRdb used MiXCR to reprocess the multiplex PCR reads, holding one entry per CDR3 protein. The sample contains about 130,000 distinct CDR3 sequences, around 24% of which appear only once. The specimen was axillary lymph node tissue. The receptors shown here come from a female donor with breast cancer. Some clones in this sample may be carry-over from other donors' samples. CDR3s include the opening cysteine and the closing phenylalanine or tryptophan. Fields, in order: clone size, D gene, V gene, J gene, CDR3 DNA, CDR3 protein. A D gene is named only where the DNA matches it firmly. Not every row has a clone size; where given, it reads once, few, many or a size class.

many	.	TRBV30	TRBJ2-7	TGTGCCTGGAAGTACGCCTCCGAGCAGTACTTC	CAWKYASEQYF
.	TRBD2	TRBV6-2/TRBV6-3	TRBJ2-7	TGTGCCAGCAGAACCGAGGGCGGGAGGAGGTACGAGCAGTACTTC	CASRTEGGRRYEQYF
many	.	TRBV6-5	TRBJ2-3	TGTGCCAGCAGTTACAGGGTGGATACAGATACGCAGTATTTT	CASSYRVDTDTQYF
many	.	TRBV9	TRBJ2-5	TGTGCCAGCAGCGTCGATCCTAGTCCCTTGGAGACCCAGTACTTC	CASSVDPSPLETQYF
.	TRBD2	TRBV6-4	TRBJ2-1	TGTGCCAAGTCGGGACTAGCGGGTTGTATAAGGTTCTTC	CAKSGLAGCIRFF
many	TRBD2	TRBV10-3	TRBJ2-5	TGTGCCATCAGTGAGTGGGGACTAGCGGAAGAGACCCAGTACTTC	CAISEWGLAEETQYF
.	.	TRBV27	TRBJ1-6	TGTGCCAGCAGTTTATACAGGGTAAATTCACCCCTCCACTTT	CASSLYRVNSPLHF
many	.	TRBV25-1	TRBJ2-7	TGTGCCAGCAGTGAATCCGGGACCTCCTACGAGCAGTACTTC	CASSESGTSYEQYF
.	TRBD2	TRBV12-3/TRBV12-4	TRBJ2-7	TGTGCCAGCAGCAGTGGGACTAGCGGGGCTTACGAGCAGTACTTC	CASSSGTSGAYEQYF
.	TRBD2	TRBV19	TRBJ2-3	TGTGCCAGTAGTATGACTAGCGGGAGGAGTTGTCGTACAGATACGCAGTATTTT	CASSMTSGRSCRTDTQYF
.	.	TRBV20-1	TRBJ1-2	TGCAGTGCTAGCGGGCAAGTGACTAACTATGGCTACACCTTC	CSASGQVTNYGYTF
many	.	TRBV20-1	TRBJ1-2	TGCAGTGCTAGAGACGCCGGTGCTCGGTACACCTTC	CSARDAGARYTF
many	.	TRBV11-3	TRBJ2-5	TGTGCCAGCAGCTTAGTACCAGAGACCCAGTACTTC	CASSLVPETQYF
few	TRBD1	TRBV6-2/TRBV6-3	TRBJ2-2	TGTGCCAGCAGGCACCGGGACAGGGTGTACGGGGAGCTGTTTTTT	CASRHRDRVYGELFF